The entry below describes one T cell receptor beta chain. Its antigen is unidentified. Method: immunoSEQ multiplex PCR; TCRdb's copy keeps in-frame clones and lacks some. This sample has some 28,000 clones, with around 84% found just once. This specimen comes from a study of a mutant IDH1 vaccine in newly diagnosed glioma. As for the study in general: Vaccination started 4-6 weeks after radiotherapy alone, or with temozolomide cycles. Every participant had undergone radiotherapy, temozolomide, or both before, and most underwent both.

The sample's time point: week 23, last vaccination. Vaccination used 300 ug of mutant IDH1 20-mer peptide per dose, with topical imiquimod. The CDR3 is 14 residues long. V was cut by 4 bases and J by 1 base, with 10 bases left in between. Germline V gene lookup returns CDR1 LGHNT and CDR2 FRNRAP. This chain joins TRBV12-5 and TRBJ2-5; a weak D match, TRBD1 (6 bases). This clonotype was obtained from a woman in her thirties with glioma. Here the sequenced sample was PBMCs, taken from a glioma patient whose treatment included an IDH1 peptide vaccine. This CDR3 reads CASGSPDSQETQYF. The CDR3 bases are TGTGCTAGTGGTTCCCCGGACAGCCAAGAGACCCAGTACTTC.